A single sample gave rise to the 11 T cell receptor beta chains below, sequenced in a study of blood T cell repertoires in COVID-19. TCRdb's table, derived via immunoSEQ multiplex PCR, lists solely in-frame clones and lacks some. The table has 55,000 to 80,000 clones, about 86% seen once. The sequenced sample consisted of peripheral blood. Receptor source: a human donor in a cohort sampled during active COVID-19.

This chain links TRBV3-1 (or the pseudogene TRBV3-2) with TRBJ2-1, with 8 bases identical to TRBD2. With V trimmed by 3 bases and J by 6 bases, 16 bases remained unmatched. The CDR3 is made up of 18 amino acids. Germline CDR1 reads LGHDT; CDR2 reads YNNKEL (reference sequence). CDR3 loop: CASSQLRGGIGDVNEQFF. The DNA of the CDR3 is TGTGCCAGCAGCCAGCTACGGGGGGGCATAGGGGATGTCAATGAGCAGTTCTTC.

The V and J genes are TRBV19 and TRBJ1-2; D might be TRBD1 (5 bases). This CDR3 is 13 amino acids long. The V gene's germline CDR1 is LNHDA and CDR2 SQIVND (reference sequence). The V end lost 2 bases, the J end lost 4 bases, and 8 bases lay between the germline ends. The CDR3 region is CASSINRLYGYTF. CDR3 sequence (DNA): TGTGCCAGTAGTATAAACAGGCTCTATGGCTACACCTTC. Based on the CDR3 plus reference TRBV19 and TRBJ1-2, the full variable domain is DGGITQSPKYLFRKEGQNVTLSCEQNLNHDAMYWYRQDPGQGLRLIYYSQIVNDFQKGDIAEGYSVSREKKESFPLTVTSAQKNPTAFYLCASSINRLYGYTFGSGTRLTVV.

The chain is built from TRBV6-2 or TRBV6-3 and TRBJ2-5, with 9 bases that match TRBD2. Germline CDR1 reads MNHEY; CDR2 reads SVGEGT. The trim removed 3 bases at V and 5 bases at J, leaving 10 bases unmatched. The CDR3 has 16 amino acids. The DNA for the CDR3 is TGTGCCAGCAGTTATAGCGGGAGATCTTCCGGGGAGACCCAGTACTTC. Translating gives CASSYSGRSSGETQYF.

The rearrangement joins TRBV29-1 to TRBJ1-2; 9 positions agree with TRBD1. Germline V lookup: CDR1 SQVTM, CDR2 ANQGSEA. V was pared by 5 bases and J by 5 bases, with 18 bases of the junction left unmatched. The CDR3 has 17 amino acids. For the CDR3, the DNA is TGCAGCGTTAACATCTTACCGGGACAGGGTCAAAAATATGGCTACACCTTC. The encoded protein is CSVNILPGQGQKYGYTF.

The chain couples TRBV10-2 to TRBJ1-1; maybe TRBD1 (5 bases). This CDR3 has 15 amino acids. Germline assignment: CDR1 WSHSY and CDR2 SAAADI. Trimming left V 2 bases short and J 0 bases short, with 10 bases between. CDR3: CASSEGQPLNTEAFF. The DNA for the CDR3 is TGCGCCAGCAGTGAGGGACAACCCTTGAACACTGAAGCTTTCTTT.

The CDR3 DNA reads TGCGCCAGCAGCTTATCCGGGAGCAGCGCCGGGGAGCTGTTTTTT. Encoded protein: CASSLSGSSAGELFF. The chain has TRBV5-1 and TRBJ2-2; D is possibly TRBD2 (6 bases). V was trimmed by 2 bases and J by 6 bases, leaving 14 bases between them. The CDR3 totals 15 residues. CDR1 SGHRS and CDR2 YFSETQ come from the germline V gene.

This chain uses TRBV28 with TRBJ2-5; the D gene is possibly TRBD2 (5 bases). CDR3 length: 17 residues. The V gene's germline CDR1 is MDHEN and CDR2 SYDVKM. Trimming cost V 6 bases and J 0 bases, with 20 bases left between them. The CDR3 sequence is CASSRLKFGGYQETQYF. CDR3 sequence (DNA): TGTGCCAGCAGCCGCCTTAAGTTCGGCGGGTACCAAGAGACCCAGTACTTC.

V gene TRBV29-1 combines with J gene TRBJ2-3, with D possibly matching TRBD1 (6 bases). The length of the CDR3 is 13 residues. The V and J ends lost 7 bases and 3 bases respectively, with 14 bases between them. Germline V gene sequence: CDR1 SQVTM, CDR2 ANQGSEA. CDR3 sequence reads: CSGLPGVTDTQYF. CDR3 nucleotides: TGCAGCGGTTTACCAGGGGTAACAGATACGCAGTATTTT.

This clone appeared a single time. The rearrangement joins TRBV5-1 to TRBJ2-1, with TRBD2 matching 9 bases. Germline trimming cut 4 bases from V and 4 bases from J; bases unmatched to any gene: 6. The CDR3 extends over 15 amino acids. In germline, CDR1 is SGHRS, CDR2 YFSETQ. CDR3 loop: CASSPTSGLYNEQFF. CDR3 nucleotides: TGCGCCAGCAGCCCGACTAGCGGCCTGTACAATGAGCAGTTCTTC.

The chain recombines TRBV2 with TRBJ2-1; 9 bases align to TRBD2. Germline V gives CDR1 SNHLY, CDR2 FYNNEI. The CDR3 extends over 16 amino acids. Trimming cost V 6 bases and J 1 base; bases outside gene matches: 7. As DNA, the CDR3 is TGTGCCAGCAGCGAGCGGGGGGCCAGTTCCTACAATGAGCAGTTCTTC. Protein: CASSERGASSYNEQFF.

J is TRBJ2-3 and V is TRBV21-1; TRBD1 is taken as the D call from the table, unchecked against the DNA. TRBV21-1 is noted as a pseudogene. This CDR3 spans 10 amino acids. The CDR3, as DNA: TGTGCCATTCACACAGATACGCAGTATTTT. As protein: CAIHTDTQYF.